In this sample, the clone carrying this TCR beta chain turned up once. Its matching antigen is unknown. The source of the sample is a study of T-cell memory formation after mild COVID-19. TCRdb fed the 5' RACE reads into MiXCR, producing one record per CDR3 protein. The sample includes some 450,000 distinct CDR3 sequences, over 15% of them seen just once. The study's findings and limits: Whereas later expanders leaned CD4+, clones contracting day 15 to 85 showed a balanced CD4/CD8 makeup. Mostly located in CM and EM were contracting CD4+ clones, with contracting CD8+ clones located in EMRA.

The sample taken for sequencing was PBMCs or a T cell subset sorted from them (not recorded which). This TCR was sampled from an adult woman who had mild COVID-19 (a few samples of this study predate the infection). Cell type and time point are not known.

This CDR3 is CASSLSLAGGRDTQYF. In nucleotides, the CDR3 is TGTGCCAGCAGTTTATCCCTAGCGGGGGGCCGGGATACGCAGTATTTT. V is TRBV27 and J is TRBJ2-3, with 11 bases fitting TRBD2. Trimming took 0 bases from V and 6 from J; bases not matched to a gene: 5. This CDR3 contains 16 residues. Germline CDR1 MNHEY, CDR2 SMNVEV (reference sequence).